One and the same sample provided the 15 T cell receptor beta chains below, sequenced in a study of shared clonotypes between healthy human individuals. Profiled with immunoSEQ multiplex PCR; TCRdb holds only in-frame clones, not every one. Among about 1 million clones, 75% to 85% were seen once, and the ten largest hold 0.4% to 0.55%. Sequencing was carried out using memory CD4+ T cells from PBMCs. Subset meaning: CD45RA-negative fraction. The receptors were gathered from a man aged 18 to 30 in good health. Some clones in this sample may be carry-over from other donors' samples.

The J gene is TRBJ1-5, the V gene TRBV28, with D unclear. V was trimmed by 7 bases and J by 7 bases, leaving 14 bases between them. From germline, CDR1 is MDHEN and CDR2 SYDVKM. The CDR3 sequence is 13 residues long. The CDR3 is CASTMDRLQPQHF. The CDR3 coding sequence is TGTGCCAGCACTATGGACCGCCTGCAGCCCCAGCATTTT.

This chain joins TRBV6-5 and TRBJ2-5; possible D gene TRBD1, 5 bases. The J call is in doubt because the DNA end fits TRBJ2-7 better. Germline-derived CDR1 and CDR2 are MNHEY and SVGAGI. The CDR3 has 12 amino acids. CDR3 bases: TGTGCCAGCAGTTATTGGGGCCACGAGCAGTACTTC. Translating it yields CASSYWGHEQYF.

The table lists this clone with a few counts. The V and J genes are TRBV6-8 and TRBJ2-7; 9 bases match TRBD1. This CDR3 contains 15 residues. Trimming took 7 bases from V and 4 from J; bases not matched to a gene: 11. The germline V gene encodes CDR1 MNHGY and CDR2 SAAAGT. CDR3: CASTGDRAIVYEQYF. CDR3 coding DNA: TGTGCCAGCACCGGGGACAGGGCGATAGTTTACGAGCAGTACTTC.

The J gene is TRBJ1-4, the V gene TRBV7-9; possibly TRBD1 for D (5 bases). The ends were cut back, 5 bases at V and 7 bases at J, with 17 bases in the middle. The CDR3 covers 15 residues. Per germline, CDR1 SEHNR and CDR2 FQNEAQ (reference sequence). This chain's CDR3 is CASSGGPERGEKLFF. The DNA of the CDR3 is TGTGCCAGCAGCGGAGGCCCCGAGAGGGGTGAAAAACTGTTTTTT.

The V and J genes are TRBV11-2 and TRBJ1-1, with D perhaps TRBD1 (5 bases). The CDR3 totals 16 residues. In germline, CDR1 is SGHAT, CDR2 FQNNGV. V lost 1 base and J 3 bases, leaving 15 bases between the germline ends. For the CDR3, the DNA is TGTGCCAGCAGCTTAGTTTACGGAACGGGGGACACTGAAGCTTTCTTT. The encoded protein is CASSLVYGTGDTEAFF.

The genes are TRBV5-1 and TRBJ1-1; 11 bases line up with TRBD1. Unmatched junction bases numbered 9, after V lost 4 bases and J lost 10 bases. The CDR3 is 14 amino acids. Germline V lookup: CDR1 SGHRS, CDR2 YFSETQ. CDR3 DNA sequence: TGCGCCAGCAGCCCCGGGACAGGGGGTGGGGGAGCTTTCTTT. Residues: CASSPGTGGGGAFF.

Concerning this clone: In the same sample, other DNA sequences code for this CDR3. The CDR3 bases are TGTGCCAGCAGTCTCCGAGGGGTAAACACCGGGGAGCTGTTTTTT. Translating it yields CASSLRGVNTGELFF. V is TRBV27 and J is TRBJ2-2; the D gene could be TRBD1 or TRBD2 (5 bases each). The CDR3 contains 15 residues. The germline V gene encodes CDR1 MNHEY and CDR2 SMNVEV (reference sequence). Deletions cut 5 bases from V and 2 bases from J, with 12 bases between.

Turning to this clone: One base separates it from a far larger clone, so it is likely a read error. The rearrangement links TRBV2 to TRBJ1-1, with TRBD1 as a possible D gene (5 bases). Germline-derived CDR1 and CDR2 are SNHLY and FYNNEI. V was cut by 3 bases and J by 0 bases, with 11 bases left in between. The CDR3 loop spans 15 amino acids. CDR3 coding DNA: TGTGCCAGCAGTGACCATGGAGGGGTGAACACTGAAGCTTTCTTT. As protein: CASSDHGGVNTEAFF.

This clone was counted ten times or more. Other DNA sequences within the sample encode an identical CDR3. V gene TRBV6-1 combines with J gene TRBJ2-7; a possible D gene is TRBD2 (5 bases). This CDR3 has 13 amino acids. The germline CDR1 and CDR2 sequences are MNHNS and SASEGT. Trimming took off 0 bases at V and 4 bases at J, with 7 bases between the two ends. The CDR3 nucleotides read TGTGCCAGCAGTGAAGCGCGAGGGTACGAGCAGTACTTC. It is translated as CASSEARGYEQYF.

V is TRBV5-1 and J is TRBJ2-7; the D is unclear. V was clipped by 3 bases and J by 2 bases, with 21 bases between them. In germline, CDR1 is SGHRS, CDR2 YFSETQ. The CDR3 totals 17 residues. CDR3 sequence (DNA): TGCGCCAGCAGCTCCGAGAGGCCCTCGGCCGAACCCTACGAGCAGTACTTC. Protein product: CASSSERPSAEPYEQYF. The full variable domain, in which reference TRBV5-1 and TRBJ2-7 provide the parts outside the CDR3, is KAGVTQTPRYLIKTRGQQVTLSCSPISGHRSVSWYQQTPGQGLQFLFEYFSETQRNKGNFPGRFSGRQFSNSRSEMNVSTLELGDSALYLCASSSERPSAEPYEQYFGPGTRLTVT.

V is TRBV1 and J is TRBJ2-5; the D call in the table, TRBD2, was not verified against the DNA. TRBV1 is described as a pseudogene. The CDR3 extends over 16 amino acids. For the CDR3, the DNA is TGCACCAGCAGCCATGACTTAGCGGGAGGGGGGGAGACCCAGTACTTC. It yields the protein CTSSHDLAGGGETQYF.

J is TRBJ2-7 and V is TRBV6-6; 8 bases map to TRBD1. V lost 0 bases, J lost 2 bases, and 6 bases stayed unmatched. Germline values: CDR1 MNHNY, CDR2 SVGAGI (reference sequence). The CDR3 covers 16 residues. The CDR3 spells CASSYSRGTGPYEQYF. In DNA, the CDR3 is TGTGCCAGCAGTTACTCGAGAGGGACAGGTCCCTACGAGCAGTACTTC.

V gene TRBV7-9 combines with J gene TRBJ2-7, with 7 nucleotides matching TRBD1. The CDR3 sequence is 14 residues long. The germline V gene has CDR1 SEHNR and CDR2 FQNEAQ (reference sequence). Germline trimming cut 8 bases from V and 0 bases from J; bases unmatched to any gene: 7. The CDR3 nucleotides are TGTGCCAGCGCCCGGACAGGTAGCTCCTACGAGCAGTACTTC. Protein: CASARTGSSYEQYF.

The rearrangement uses TRBV29-1 and TRBJ1-1; D unclear. V dropped 7 bases and J dropped 2 bases, with 5 bases sitting between them. CDR1 is SQVTM, CDR2 ANQGSEA, per germline. This CDR3 is 10 amino acids long. The CDR3 sequence is CSGANTEAFF. CDR3 DNA: TGCAGCGGGGCCAACACTGAAGCTTTCTTT.

V gene TRBV28 combines with J gene TRBJ1-4; D unclear. The germline CDR1 and CDR2 sequences are MDHEN and SYDVKM. Trimming stripped 7 bases from V and 3 bases from J, with 12 bases between. CDR3 length equals 14 residues. The CDR3 loop is CASKNRVSNEKLFF. CDR3 DNA sequence: TGTGCCAGCAAAAATCGGGTATCTAATGAAAAACTGTTTTTT.